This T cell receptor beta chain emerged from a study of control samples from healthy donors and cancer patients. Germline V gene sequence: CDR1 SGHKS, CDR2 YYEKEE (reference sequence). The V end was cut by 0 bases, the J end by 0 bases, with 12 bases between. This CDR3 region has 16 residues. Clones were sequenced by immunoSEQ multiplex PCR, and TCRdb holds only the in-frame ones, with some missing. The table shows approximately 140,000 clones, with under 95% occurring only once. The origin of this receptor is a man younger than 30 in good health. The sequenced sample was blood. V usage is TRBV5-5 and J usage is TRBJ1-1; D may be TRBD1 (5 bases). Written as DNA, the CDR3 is TGTGCCAGCAGCTTGGGGGCGACAGCCATGAACACTGAAGCTTTCTTT. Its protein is CASSLGATAMNTEAFF.